The present TCR beta chain was sequenced within a study of Graves' ophthalmopathy and Graves' hyperthyroidism. The V segment lost 5 bases and the J segment 0 bases; nucleotides outside the gene matches: 7. Per germline, CDR1 MNHGY and CDR2 SVAAGI. CDR3 length: 15 amino acids. Overall study results and limits: The study's model predicted ophthalmopathy progression at about 64% sensitivity and about 72% specificity.

The study amplified TCR beta CDR3 regions using RNA transcripts. HTBI primers were employed in first-round RT-PCR, then a second-round multiplex PCR followed. From the multiplex PCR reads, TCRdb called clonotypes with MiXCR, one entry per CDR3 protein. The data show over a million distinct CDR3 sequences, about 35% seen once. To note about this clonotype: Its antigen is not identified.

The sample was peripheral blood or thyroid tissue (not recorded which). The V and J genes are TRBV6-9 and TRBJ2-7; TRBD1 agrees at 7 bases. This TCR derives from an adult man with Graves' hyperthyroidism. The CDR3 region is CASSVNRGSSYEQYF. DNA for the CDR3: TGTGCCAGCAGTGTAAACAGGGGAAGCTCCTACGAGCAGTACTTC.